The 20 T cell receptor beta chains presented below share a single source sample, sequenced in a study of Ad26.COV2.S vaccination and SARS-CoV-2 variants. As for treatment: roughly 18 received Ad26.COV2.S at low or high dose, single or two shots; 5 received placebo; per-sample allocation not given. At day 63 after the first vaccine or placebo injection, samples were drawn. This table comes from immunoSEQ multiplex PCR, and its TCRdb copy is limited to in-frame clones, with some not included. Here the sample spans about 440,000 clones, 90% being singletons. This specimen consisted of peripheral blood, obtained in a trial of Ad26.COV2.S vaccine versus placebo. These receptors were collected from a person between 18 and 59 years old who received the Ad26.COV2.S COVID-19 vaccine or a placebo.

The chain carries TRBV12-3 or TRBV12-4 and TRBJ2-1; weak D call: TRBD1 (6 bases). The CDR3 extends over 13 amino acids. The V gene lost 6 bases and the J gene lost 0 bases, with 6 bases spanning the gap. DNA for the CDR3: TGTGCCAGCAGGACAGGCTCCTACAATGAGCAGTTCTTC. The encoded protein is CASRTGSYNEQFF.

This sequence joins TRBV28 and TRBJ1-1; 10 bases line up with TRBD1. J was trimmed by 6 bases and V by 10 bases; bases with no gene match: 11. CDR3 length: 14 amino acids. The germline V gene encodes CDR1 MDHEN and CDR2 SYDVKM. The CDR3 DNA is TGTGCCACCGACAGGGGGCGCGACGACCCTGAAGCTTTCTTT. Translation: CATDRGRDDPEAFF.

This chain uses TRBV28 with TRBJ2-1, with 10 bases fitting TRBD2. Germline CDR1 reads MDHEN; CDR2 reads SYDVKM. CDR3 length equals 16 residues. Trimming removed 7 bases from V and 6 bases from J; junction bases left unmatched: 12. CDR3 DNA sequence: TGTGCCAGCACCCTCCCGGAGCGGGAGGGCCCCAATGAGCAGTTCTTC. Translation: CASTLPEREGPNEQFF.

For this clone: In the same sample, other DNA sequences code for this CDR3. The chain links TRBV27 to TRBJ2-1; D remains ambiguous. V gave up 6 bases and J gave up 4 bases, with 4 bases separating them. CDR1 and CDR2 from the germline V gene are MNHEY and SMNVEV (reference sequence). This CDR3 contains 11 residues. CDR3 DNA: TGTGCCAGCAGCCTATACAATGAGCAGTTCTTC. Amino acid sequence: CASSLYNEQFF.

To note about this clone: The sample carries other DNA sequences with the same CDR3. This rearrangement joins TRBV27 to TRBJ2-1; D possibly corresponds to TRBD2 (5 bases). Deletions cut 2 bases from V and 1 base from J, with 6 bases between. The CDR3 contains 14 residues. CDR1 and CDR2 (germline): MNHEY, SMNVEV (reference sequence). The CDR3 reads CASSLGGSYNEQFF. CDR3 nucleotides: TGTGCCAGCAGTTTAGGAGGTTCCTACAATGAGCAGTTCTTC.

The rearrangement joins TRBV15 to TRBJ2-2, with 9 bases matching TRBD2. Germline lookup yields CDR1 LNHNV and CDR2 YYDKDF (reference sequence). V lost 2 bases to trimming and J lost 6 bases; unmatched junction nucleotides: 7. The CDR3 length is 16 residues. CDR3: CATSRIAGVRPGELFF. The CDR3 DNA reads TGTGCCACCAGCAGAATAGCGGGAGTTAGGCCCGGGGAGCTGTTTTTT.

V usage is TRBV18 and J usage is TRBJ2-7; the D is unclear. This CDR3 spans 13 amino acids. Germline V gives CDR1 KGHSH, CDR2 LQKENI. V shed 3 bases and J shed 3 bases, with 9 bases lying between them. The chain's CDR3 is CASSPVKGYEQYF. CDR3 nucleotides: TGTGCCAGCTCACCTGTAAAGGGCTACGAGCAGTACTTC.

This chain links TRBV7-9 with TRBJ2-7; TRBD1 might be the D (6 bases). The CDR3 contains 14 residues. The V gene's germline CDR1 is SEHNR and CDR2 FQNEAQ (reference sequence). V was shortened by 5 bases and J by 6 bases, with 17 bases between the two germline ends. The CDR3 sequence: CASSPSTGLGEQYF. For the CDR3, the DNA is TGTGCCAGCAGCCCATCGACAGGCTTAGGCGAGCAGTACTTC.

The CDR3 DNA is TGTGCCAGCAGCTCCTACCGACAAGGTGATGAAAAACTGTTTTTT. It yields the protein CASSSYRQGDEKLFF. This chain connects TRBV6-6 to TRBJ1-4; no clear D gene. Trimming removed 6 bases from V and 6 bases from J, with 17 bases in between. The CDR3 spans 15 residues. CDR1 is MNHNY, CDR2 SVGAGI, per germline (reference sequence).

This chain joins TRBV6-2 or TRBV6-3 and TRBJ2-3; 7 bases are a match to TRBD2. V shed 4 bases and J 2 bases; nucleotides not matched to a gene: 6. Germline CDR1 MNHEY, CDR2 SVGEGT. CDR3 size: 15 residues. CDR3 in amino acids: CASSSPSGYTDTQYF. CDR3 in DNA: TGTGCCAGCAGTTCCCCTAGCGGATACACAGATACGCAGTATTTT.

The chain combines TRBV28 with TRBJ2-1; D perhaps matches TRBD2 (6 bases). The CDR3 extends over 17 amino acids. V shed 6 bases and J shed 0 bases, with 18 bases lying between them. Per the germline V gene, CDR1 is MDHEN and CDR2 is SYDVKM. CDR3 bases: TGTGCCAGCAGCCTAACGGGACTCAAGAGCTCCTACAATGAGCAGTTCTTC. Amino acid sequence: CASSLTGLKSSYNEQFF. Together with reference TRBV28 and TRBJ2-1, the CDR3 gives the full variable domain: DVKVTQSSRYLVKRTGEKVFLECVQDMDHENMFWYRQDPGLGLRLIYFSYDVKMKEKGDIPEGYSVSREKKERFSLILESASTNQTSMYLCASSLTGLKSSYNEQFFGPGTRLTVL.

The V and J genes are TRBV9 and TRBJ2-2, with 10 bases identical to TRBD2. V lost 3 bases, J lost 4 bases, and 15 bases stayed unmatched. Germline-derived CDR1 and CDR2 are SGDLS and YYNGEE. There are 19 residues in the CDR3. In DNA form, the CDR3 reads TGTGCCAGCAGCGGGGGGCTAGCGGGAGAGGATGTGAGCACCGGGGAGCTGTTTTTT. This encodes CASSGGLAGEDVSTGELFF.

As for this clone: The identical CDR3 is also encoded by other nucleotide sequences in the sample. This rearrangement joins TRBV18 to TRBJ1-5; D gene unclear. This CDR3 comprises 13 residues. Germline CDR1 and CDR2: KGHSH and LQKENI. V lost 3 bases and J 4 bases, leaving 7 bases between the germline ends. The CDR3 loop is CASSPALNQPQHF. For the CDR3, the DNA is TGTGCCAGCTCACCGGCGCTGAATCAGCCCCAGCATTTT.

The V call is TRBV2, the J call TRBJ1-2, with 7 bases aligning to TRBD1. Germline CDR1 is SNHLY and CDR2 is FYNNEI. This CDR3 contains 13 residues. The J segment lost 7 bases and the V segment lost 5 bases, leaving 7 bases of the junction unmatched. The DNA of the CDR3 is TGTGCCAGCAGTCCGGGACAGTGGGCTGGCTACACCTTC. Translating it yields CASSPGQWAGYTF.

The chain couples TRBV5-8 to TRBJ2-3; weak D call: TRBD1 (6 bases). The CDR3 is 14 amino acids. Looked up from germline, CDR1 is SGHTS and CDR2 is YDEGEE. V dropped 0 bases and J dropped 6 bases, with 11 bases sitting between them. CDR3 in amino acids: CASSLGTVLDTQYF. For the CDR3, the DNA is TGTGCCAGCAGCTTGGGGACAGTGCTCGATACGCAGTATTTT.

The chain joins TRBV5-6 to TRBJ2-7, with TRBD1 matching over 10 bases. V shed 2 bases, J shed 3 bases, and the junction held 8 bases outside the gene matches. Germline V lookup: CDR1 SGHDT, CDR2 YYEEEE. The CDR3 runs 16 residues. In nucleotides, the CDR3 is TGTGCCAGCAGCTTCGGGACAGGGGAGGGCGTCTACGAGCAGTACTTC. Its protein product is CASSFGTGEGVYEQYF.

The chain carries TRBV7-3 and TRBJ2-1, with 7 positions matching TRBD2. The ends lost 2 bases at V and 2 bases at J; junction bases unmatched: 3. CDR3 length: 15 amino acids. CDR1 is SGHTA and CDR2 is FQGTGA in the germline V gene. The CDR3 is CASSLALAAYNEQFF. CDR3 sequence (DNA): TGTGCCAGCAGCTTAGCGCTAGCGGCCTACAATGAGCAGTTCTTC.

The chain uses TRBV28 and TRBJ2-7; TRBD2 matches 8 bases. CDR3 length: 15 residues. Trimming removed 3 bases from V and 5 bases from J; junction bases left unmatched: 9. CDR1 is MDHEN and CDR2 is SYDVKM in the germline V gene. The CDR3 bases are TGTGCCAGCAGTTTGGTGGGCGGGAGGATCGACGAGCAGTACTTC. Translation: CASSLVGGRIDEQYF.

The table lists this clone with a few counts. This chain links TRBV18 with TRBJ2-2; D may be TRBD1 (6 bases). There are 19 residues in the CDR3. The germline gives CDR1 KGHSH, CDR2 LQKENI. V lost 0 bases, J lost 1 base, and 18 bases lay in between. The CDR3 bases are TGTGCCAGCTCACCACCGGGTCAGTACAGGGTAAAGAACACCGGGGAGCTGTTTTTT. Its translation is CASSPPGQYRVKNTGELFF.

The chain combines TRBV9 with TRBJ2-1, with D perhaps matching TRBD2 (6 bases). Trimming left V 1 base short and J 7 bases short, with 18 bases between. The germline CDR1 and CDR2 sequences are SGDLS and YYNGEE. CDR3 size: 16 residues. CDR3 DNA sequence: TGTGCCAGCAGCGTAACCGACGGAGGGCCTGGGAATGAGCAGTTCTTC. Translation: CASSVTDGGPGNEQFF.